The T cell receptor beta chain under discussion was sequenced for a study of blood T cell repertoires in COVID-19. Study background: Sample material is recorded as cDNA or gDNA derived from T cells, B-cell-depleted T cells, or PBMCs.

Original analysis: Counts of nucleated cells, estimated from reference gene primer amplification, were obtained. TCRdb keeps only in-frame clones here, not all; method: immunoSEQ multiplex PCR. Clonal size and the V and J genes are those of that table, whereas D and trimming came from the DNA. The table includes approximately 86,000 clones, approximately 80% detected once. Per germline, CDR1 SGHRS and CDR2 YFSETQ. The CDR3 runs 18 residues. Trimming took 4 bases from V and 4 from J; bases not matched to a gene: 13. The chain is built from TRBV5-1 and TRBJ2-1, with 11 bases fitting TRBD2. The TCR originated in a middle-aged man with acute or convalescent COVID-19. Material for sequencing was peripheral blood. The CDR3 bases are TGCGCCAGCAGCCTCGTCGGTATTCTAGCGGGGGGATACAATGAGCAGTTCTTC. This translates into CASSLVGILAGGYNEQFF.